This T cell receptor beta chain was sequenced during a study of shared clonotypes between healthy human individuals. The assay was immunoSEQ multiplex PCR, and TCRdb's table has in-frame clones only and misses some. The sample lists roughly 380,000 clones, approximately 97% seen once, with about 0.34% in the top ten. A remark on this clone: Antigen: not known.

Findings and limits, study-wide: When compared with the clonotypes that were shared by all four sorted-subset donors, the non-shared clonotypes turned out to have lower generation probabilities. Clonotype sharing across a few donors was observed for 4% to 5.5% of naive CD4 clonotypes. In this cohort, only blood was sampled, and tissue repertoires likely differ.

Germline CDR1 reads SGDLS; CDR2 reads YYNGEE. J lost 5 bases, V lost 2 bases, and 4 bases had no gene match. The CDR3 runs to 14 residues. This clonotype originated in a man aged 25-45 years in good health. The chain couples TRBV9 to TRBJ2-5; 9 bases agree with TRBD2. The sample was memory CD8+ T cells sorted from blood. Subset indicated: CD45RO+ cells pooled with CCR7-negative TemRA cells. In DNA form, the CDR3 reads TGTGCCAGCAGCGTTAGTAGCGGGAGTGAGACCCAGTACTTC. This gives the protein CASSVSSGSETQYF.